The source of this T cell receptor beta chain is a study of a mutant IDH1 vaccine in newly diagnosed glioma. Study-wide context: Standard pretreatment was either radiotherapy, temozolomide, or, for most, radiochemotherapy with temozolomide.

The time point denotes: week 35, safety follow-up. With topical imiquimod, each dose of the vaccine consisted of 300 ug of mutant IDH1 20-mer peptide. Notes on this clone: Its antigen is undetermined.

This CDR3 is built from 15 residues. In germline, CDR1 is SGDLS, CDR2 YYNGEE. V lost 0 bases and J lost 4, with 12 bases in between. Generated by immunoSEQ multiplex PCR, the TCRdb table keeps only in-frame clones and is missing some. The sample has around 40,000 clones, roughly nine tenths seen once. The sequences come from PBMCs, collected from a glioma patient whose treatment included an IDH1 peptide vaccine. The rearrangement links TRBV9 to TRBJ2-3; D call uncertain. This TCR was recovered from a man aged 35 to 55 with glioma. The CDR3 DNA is TGTGCCAGCAGCGTAGAGGGCGGCGACGCAGATACGCAGTATTTT. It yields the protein CASSVEGGDADTQYF.